This T cell receptor (beta chain) was profiled in a study of blood T cell repertoires in COVID-19. This clone was seen once. The protocol was immunoSEQ multiplex PCR, while the TCRdb copy is restricted to in-frame clones and leaves out a portion. This sample yields 150,000 to 250,000 clones, of which about 80% are seen a single time; 6.5% to 8.5% belongs to the top ten. The J segment lost 2 bases and the V segment lost 4 bases, leaving 11 bases of the junction unmatched. The CDR3 contains 17 residues. The germline gives CDR1 KGHSH, CDR2 LQKENI. This receptor was identified in a human donor with acute or convalescent COVID-19. The donor label of this sample is uncertain. Sample: peripheral blood. The V call is TRBV18, the J call TRBJ2-5; 9 bases match TRBD1. Here the CDR3 DNA reads TGTGCCAGCTCACACTTCTGGACGGGACAGGGACAAGAGACCCAGTACTTC. Its protein product is CASSHFWTGQGQETQYF.